Described below is a single T cell receptor beta chain sequence and its context. The antigen remains unidentified. Each CDR3 protein is one row after TCRdb ran MiXCR on the 5' RACE reads. Among over 600,000 distinct CDR3 sequences, under 20% were seen once, and the ten largest hold under 20%. The data are from a study of CD8 T cells in ankylosing spondylitis. The study's findings and limits: Within ankylosing spondylitis blood, a TCR beta motif made up of seven to nine highly homologous variants appeared to be characteristic. Disease-linked clones proved CD8+ and comparatively uncommon in peripheral blood. Certain motif variants had earlier appeared in reactive arthritis synovial fluid and blood.

The clonotype was recovered from a male donor with ankylosing spondylitis. What was sequenced was blood, either unsorted or a sorted T cell fraction (not recorded which).

This CDR3 is CASSQRGGQVSGNEQFF. The CDR3, as DNA: TGCGCCAGCAGCCAAAGGGGAGGGCAAGTTAGCGGGAATGAGCAGTTCTTC. This rearrangement joins TRBV4-3 to TRBJ2-1, with 7 bases lining up with TRBD2. CDR1 and CDR2 from the germline V gene are LGHNA and YSLEER. V lost 2 bases and J lost 7; bases outside the gene matches: 14. This CDR3 spans 17 amino acids.